The sequence of this TCR beta chain was determined in a study of shared clonotypes between healthy human individuals (TCRdb year 2020). Context from the whole study: Three men and a couple of women, aged 18 to 49 years, made up the cohort. For each donor, three plates each were used for CD4 naive and CD4 memory, two plates were used for CD8 naive, and one plate was used for CD8 memory. To estimate repertoire size and how much clonotypes are shared between individuals, the study performed deep sequencing of blood TCR repertoires from a few healthy adults. Libraries were prepared and TCR repertoires were sequenced by different laboratories using diverse techniques, in order to increase sequencing depth and limit assay-specific biases. Per donor, leukapheresis produced somewhere between about 0.94 and 9 billion PBMCs. The full study reports these points: Compared with non-shared clonotypes, the clonotypes found in all four sorted-subset donors had higher generation probabilities. Even with the large sequencing depth, rarefaction of the sorted-subset datasets indicated that sequencing was incomplete. Based on pairwise subsampling, the degree of clonotype sharing among donors was expected to be affected by sequencing depth. Larger estimated clonotype richness was generally found for naive subsets than for memory subsets. Because the study included only a small number of donors, the genetic and exposure-history diversity represented was limited. Approximately 5% of naive CD4, 3% to 3.5% of naive CD8, 2.3% of memory CD4, and about 0.4% of memory CD8 clonotypes were shared across four donors. Sampling was restricted to blood, and TCR repertoires in tissue are likely to differ from TCR repertoires in blood.

The donors were healthy, HIV-negative adults with no recently reported acute infections or vaccinations. All donors were Caucasian adults living in Nashville, Tennessee, USA. CD4+ T cells were enriched through magnetic negative selection, after which naive cells were positively selected on CD45RA and the remaining negative fraction served as the memory subset. Blood was obtained by leukapheresis, after which PBMCs were separated by Ficoll-Histopaque density gradient centrifugation and cryopreserved in liquid nitrogen vapor phase. Analytical flow cytometry was used to check the purity and quantity of each magnetically sorted T cell population. Genomic DNA was isolated from every sorted fraction and measured by UV absorbance on a Nanodrop 2000c. V is cut by 5 bases and J by 5 bases, and the space between the germline ends is 12 bases. The germline V gene (reference sequence) gives CDR1 as SSHAT and CDR2 as FNYEAQ. The CDR3 spans 14 residues, from the cysteine through the phenylalanine. Just the 42-base CDR3 DNA is kept, in frame starting at base 1.

This clone has a single count. Its binding antigen is unknown. It has no much larger one-base neighbor in the sample; base qualities were not kept. Using the deep immunoSEQ assay, TCR CDR3 regions were amplified from genomic DNA by multiplex PCR. For each cell subset, the extracted genomic DNA was distributed evenly across all wells of several immunoSEQ 96-well plates, and each plate served as one replicate. For sorted subsets, approximately 200 ng of genomic DNA, equivalent to 25,000 to 30,000 T cell genomes, went into each replicate PCR. Purified libraries were measured with a Qubit 3.0 fluorometer, size-checked on a Bioanalyzer 2100, and measured again with the KAPA Library Quantification kit. A separate single-read 150-cycle Illumina NextSeq 550 flow cell was used to sequence each immunoSEQ 96-well plate. In the original analysis: Because the immunoSEQ output included only junctional sequences and no quality scores, the filtering could not be the same as the filtering used for full-length reads. To assign V/J genes and CDR3, sequences were annotated against IMGT germline references using PyIR, a Python wrapper for IgBLAST v1.9. Reads were filtered out if the reads had weak V/J assignments (E-value above 1e-6), no CDR3, stop codons, out-of-frame junctions, or ambiguous translated residues. V3J clonotypes were defined as sequences sharing the same inferred V gene, J gene, and CDR3 amino acid sequence. The percentage overlap between two repertoires was calculated by dividing the number of shared unique clonotypes by the size of the smaller repertoire. RTK rarefaction, the Chao1 estimator, and Recon v2.1 estimates of unobserved clonotypes were used to assess repertoire richness. Generation probabilities were computed with OLGA for all TCRbeta clonotypes obtained by the gDNA method from a handful of donors. TCRdb retrieved this table from immuneACCESS and kept in-frame rearrangements only. Not all clones are present; in checked studies, unresolved V genes account for under half, and no reason is known for the remainder. V and J calls plus clone size are reproduced from that table; the DNA served to infer D and trimming. Recorded for this sample are approximately 1.4 million clones; 95% to 99% of them occurred a single time. In total, the top ten clones hold around 0.47% of the sample.

This TCR came from a man aged 30 to 39 in good health. The material sequenced was naive CD4+ T cells sorted from blood. What this sample's cell subset or site label stands for: CD45RA+ positively selected. The chain is assembled from TRBV7-7 and TRBJ1-4; the D gene assignment is ambiguous. The encoded CDR3 is CASSIRLGNEKLFF. The DNA sequence follows: TGTGCCAGCAGCATCAGGTTGGGGAATGAAAAACTGTTTTTT.